These 21 T cell receptor beta chains were all obtained from the same sample, sequenced in a study of neoadjuvant anti-PD-1 for oral cavity cancer (dated by TCRdb to the early 2020s). Sample time point, as interpreted from the label and publication: after neoadjuvant nivolumab, at surgical resection. The library came from the immunoSEQ multiplex PCR assay. TCRdb stores this immuneACCESS table with in-frame sequences only. Part of the clones is absent; in the studies checked, under half of the shortfall reflects unresolved V genes, and no reason is known for the rest. The sample table records tens of thousands of clones; roughly two fifths of these occur just once. Around 16% of the sample is in the top ten clones. The input for sequencing was tumor tissue, taken after nivolumab (anti-PD-1) treatment. The receptor source for this set is a person aged 40 to 85 with oral cavity squamous cell carcinoma.

This clone is a singleton in its sample. The V gene is TRBV18, the J gene TRBJ1-1; D might be TRBD1 (6 bases). The germline V gene has CDR1 KGHSH and CDR2 LQKENI. This CDR3 contains 14 residues. The V gene lost 6 bases and the J gene lost 2 bases, with 13 bases spanning the gap. CDR3 region: CASSSGTTNTEAFF. The CDR3 DNA reads as TGTGCCAGCTCTTCCGGGACAACAAACACTGAAGCTTTCTTT.

The chain carries TRBV5-1 and TRBJ1-1; possibly TRBD1 for D (5 bases). The V end lost 4 bases, the J end lost 2 bases, and 15 bases lay between the germline ends. The germline V gene encodes CDR1 SGHRS and CDR2 YFSETQ. The CDR3 extends over 15 amino acids. The DNA of the CDR3 is TGCGCCAGCAGCCTAGCAGGACAACACAACACTGAAGCTTTCTTT. It yields the protein CASSLAGQHNTEAFF.

The chain couples TRBV5-8 to TRBJ1-2; 12 positions match TRBD1. CDR3 length: 14 amino acids. The germline gives CDR1 SGHTS, CDR2 YDEGEE. Trimming cost V 4 bases and J 5 bases; bases outside gene matches: 3. As DNA, the CDR3 is TGTGCCAGCAGCCCGGGACAGGGGGCGTATGGCTACACCTTC. Residues: CASSPGQGAYGYTF.

The CDR3 reads CASSPDGYEQYF. The CDR3 nucleotides read TGCGCCAGCAGCCCGGACGGCTACGAGCAGTACTTC. V is TRBV5-1 and J is TRBJ2-7; D uncertain. The CDR3 is 12 amino acids. Germline V CDR1 and CDR2: SGHRS, YFSETQ. Trimming cost V 4 bases and J 3 bases, with 8 bases left between them.

This clone was recorded at least ten times. The V and J genes are TRBV7-9 and TRBJ1-2, with D possibly TRBD1 on 5 matching bases. With 5 bases removed from V and 6 bases from J, the gap between germline ends came to 19 bases. Germline values: CDR1 SEHNR, CDR2 FQNEAQ (reference sequence). CDR3 length: 15 amino acids. The CDR3 spells CASSPRRGTRDGYTF. The CDR3 nucleotides read TGTGCCAGCAGCCCCCGACGGGGGACCCGGGATGGCTACACCTTC.

The J gene is TRBJ2-1, the V gene TRBV11-2; perhaps TRBD2 as D (6 bases). V lost 4 bases to trimming and J lost 9 bases, with 10 bases between them. The CDR3 loop spans 12 amino acids. Germline assignment: CDR1 SGHAT and CDR2 FQNNGV. CDR3 in amino acids: CASSYTSIEQFF. The CDR3, as DNA: TGTGCCAGCAGCTATACTAGCATTGAGCAGTTCTTC.

This clone was seen many times. The chain carries TRBV29-1 and TRBJ1-4; D gene ambiguous. Trimming pared 6 bases from V and 7 bases from J, leaving 9 bases between. Germline loops: CDR1 SQVTM, CDR2 ANQGSEA. The CDR3 covers 11 residues. The CDR3 is CSVPSGEKLFF. In DNA form, the CDR3 reads TGCAGCGTCCCCTCGGGTGAAAAACTGTTTTTT.

In its sample, this clone ranks as medium-sized. The rearrangement uses TRBV11-3 and TRBJ2-7; 8 bases align to TRBD2. This CDR3 spans 13 amino acids. V lost 5 bases to trimming and J lost 5 bases; unmatched junction nucleotides: 5. Germline V gives CDR1 SGHNT, CDR2 YENEEA. CDR3 sequence (DNA): TGTGCCAGCAGCCCAAGCGGGAGTCACGAGCAGTACTTC. This translates into CASSPSGSHEQYF.

This clone was counted a few times. V usage is TRBV6-6 and J usage is TRBJ1-2; D unclear. This CDR3 spans 14 amino acids. Trimming stripped 0 bases from V and 2 bases from J, with 7 bases between. Germline CDR1 MNHNY, CDR2 SVGAGI (reference sequence). Written as DNA, the CDR3 is TGTGCCAGCAGTTACTCGAGCACAAACTATGGCTACACCTTC. This codes for CASSYSSTNYGYTF.

The chain employs TRBV7-9 and TRBJ1-1; D perhaps matches TRBD1 (6 bases). CDR3 length: 13 amino acids. The ends were cut back, 7 bases at V and 11 bases at J, with 20 bases in the middle. Looked up from germline, CDR1 is SEHNR and CDR2 is FQNEAQ (reference sequence). DNA of the CDR3: TGTGCCAGCACGCCAGGGGTTGCCCTGTTCGCTTTCTTT. Translating it yields CASTPGVALFAFF.

In its sample, this clone was seen a few times. The genes are TRBV5-6 and TRBJ2-5; TRBD2 might be the D (5 bases). The V gene's germline CDR1 is SGHDT and CDR2 YYEEEE. V shed 0 bases and J shed 5 bases, with 20 bases lying between them. This CDR3 has 17 residues. CDR3 bases: TGTGCCAGCAGCTTGGCCGGGAACGGCCATAGGGCGGAGACCCAGTACTTC. Protein: CASSLAGNGHRAETQYF.

J is TRBJ2-7 and V is TRBV28, with 8 bases fitting TRBD2. The CDR3 is made up of 14 amino acids. The V segment lost 7 bases and the J segment 0 bases; nucleotides outside the gene matches: 5. CDR1 is MDHEN, CDR2 SYDVKM, per germline. CDR3: CASTIAGNSYEQYF. The CDR3 region has the DNA TGTGCCAGCACAATAGCGGGAAACTCCTACGAGCAGTACTTC.

The chain links TRBV5-1 to TRBJ2-3, with 14 bases lining up with TRBD2. The CDR3 loop spans 17 amino acids. Germline V lookup: CDR1 SGHRS, CDR2 YFSETQ. Unmatched junction bases numbered 5, after V lost 4 bases and J lost 1 base. The CDR3 DNA reads as TGCGCCAGCAGCCCCGGACTAGCGGGAGGCCGCACAGATACGCAGTATTTT. This sequence encodes CASSPGLAGGRTDTQYF.

The chain couples TRBV13 to TRBJ1-5; D unresolved. The CDR3 totals 14 residues. Germline values: CDR1 PRHDT, CDR2 FYEKMQ (reference sequence). Deletions cut 0 bases from V and 1 base from J, with 4 bases between. CDR3 amino acids: CASSLGESNQPQHF. CDR3 nucleotides: TGTGCCAGCAGCTTAGGAGAGAGCAATCAGCCCCAGCATTTT. Filled out from reference TRBV13 and TRBJ1-5, the complete variable domain reads AAGVIQSPRHLIKEKRETATLKCYPIPRHDTVYWYQQGPGQDPQFLISFYEKMQSDKGSIPDRFSAQQFSDYHSELNMSSLELGDSALYFCASSLGESNQPQHFGDGTRLSIL.

The J gene is TRBJ2-5, the V gene TRBV5-4; TRBD1 matches 9 bases. The trim removed 4 bases at V and 3 bases at J, leaving 4 bases unmatched. Germline-derived CDR1 and CDR2 are SGHNT and YYREEE (reference sequence). CDR3 length: 14 residues. The CDR3 protein is CASSVQGAEETQYF. For the CDR3, the DNA is TGTGCCAGCAGCGTACAGGGGGCAGAAGAGACCCAGTACTTC.

This chain links TRBV18 with TRBJ2-5; no firm D call. This CDR3 contains 12 residues. Deletions cut 4 bases from V and 4 bases from J, with 7 bases between. Germline CDR1 KGHSH, CDR2 LQKENI. Here the CDR3 DNA reads TGTGCCAGCTCACGACGGGTAGAGACCCAGTACTTC. It is translated as CASSRRVETQYF. Filled out from reference TRBV18 and TRBJ2-5, the complete variable domain reads NAGVMQNPRHLVRRRGQEARLRCSPMKGHSHVYWYRQLPEEGLKFMVYLQKENIIDESGMPKERFSAEFPKEGPSILRIQQVVRGDSAAYFCASSRRVETQYFGPGTRLLVL.

V and J are TRBV27 and TRBJ1-1; D remains unclear. The CDR3 is 14 amino acids. V was shortened by 6 bases and J by 0 bases, with 11 bases between the two germline ends. Germline V lookup: CDR1 MNHEY, CDR2 SMNVEV (reference sequence). The CDR3 reads CASSHSTMNTEAFF. Here the CDR3 DNA reads TGTGCCAGCAGCCATAGCACCATGAACACTGAAGCTTTCTTT.

The V gene is TRBV9, the J gene TRBJ2-3; D unresolved. The V gene's germline CDR1 is SGDLS and CDR2 YYNGEE. V was shortened by 4 bases and J by 0 bases, with 18 bases between the two germline ends. The CDR3 totals 17 residues. The CDR3 nucleotides read TGTGCCAGCAGCCTCCAGTCTTTTGGGTCTAGCACAGATACGCAGTATTTT. The encoded protein is CASSLQSFGSSTDTQYF.

This clone was counted a few times. V usage is TRBV10-2 and J usage is TRBJ1-5; the D gene is possibly TRBD1 (5 bases). With 7 bases removed from V and 2 bases from J, the gap between germline ends came to 9 bases. Per the germline V gene, CDR1 is WSHSY and CDR2 is SAAADI. The CDR3 is 13 amino acids. CDR3 residues: CASTGRGNQPQHF. The CDR3 region has the DNA TGCGCCAGCACTGGCAGGGGCAATCAGCCCCAGCATTTT.

This clone was seen only once. The genes are TRBV4-1 and TRBJ1-2, with D perhaps TRBD1 (6 bases). The CDR3 has 14 residues. Germline CDR1 reads MGHRA; CDR2 reads YSYEKL. The ends were cut back, 3 bases at V and 2 bases at J, with 10 bases in the middle. The CDR3 region has the DNA TGCGCCAGCAGCCAGCCGACAGGAAACTATGGCTACACCTTC. It encodes CASSQPTGNYGYTF.

This sequence joins TRBV9 and TRBJ1-2; D gene unclear. The CDR3 runs 13 residues. V was cut by 4 bases and J by 8 bases, with 15 bases left in between. CDR1 is SGDLS and CDR2 is YYNGEE in the germline V gene. The CDR3 loop is CASSFELQGGYTF. CDR3 DNA sequence: TGTGCCAGCAGCTTCGAGTTGCAAGGCGGCTACACCTTC.